These 19 T cell receptor beta chains were sequenced from one sample in a study of cytomegalovirus exposure and HLA in healthy donors. Primers included in the PCR were 60 Vbeta and 13 Jbeta primers. Generated by immunoSEQ multiplex PCR, the TCRdb table keeps only in-frame clones and is missing some. The listing records 130,000 to 150,000 clones. The sequencing input was PBMCs. The receptor source for this set is a man in his forties in good health and CMV-seronegative.

The rearrangement uses TRBV12-5 and TRBJ2-4; TRBD1 might be the D (6 bases). CDR1 and CDR2 (germline): LGHNT, FRNRAP. Trimming took 5 bases from V and 5 from J, leaving 7 bases between them. The CDR3 spans 12 residues. The CDR3 nucleotides read TGTGCTAGTGGTCAGGGGCAAAACATTCAGTACTTC. Translation gives CASGQGQNIQYF.

CDR3 in amino acids: CASSLGQGPGNTIYF. DNA for the CDR3: TGTGCCAGCAGCTTGGGTCAGGGGCCCGGAAACACCATATATTTT. The chain joins TRBV5-4 to TRBJ1-3, with D perhaps matching TRBD1 (6 bases). The V gene's germline CDR1 is SGHNT and CDR2 YYREEE (reference sequence). V was cut by 0 bases and J by 4 bases, with 11 bases left in between. This CDR3 contains 15 residues.

The CDR3 DNA follows: TGTGCCAGCAGCTTTGACAGTTCTTCGACCTACGAGCAGTACTTC. Amino acids: CASSFDSSSTYEQYF. This sequence joins TRBV11-3 and TRBJ2-7; a possible D gene is TRBD1 (5 bases). CDR1 is SGHNT, CDR2 YENEEA, per germline. The CDR3 spans 15 residues. V lost 3 bases, J lost 2 bases, and 14 bases lay in between.

This chain joins TRBV4-1 and TRBJ2-5, with D hard to call. V was cut by 1 base and J by 1 base, with 7 bases left in between. The CDR3 loop spans 14 amino acids. Germline assignment: CDR1 MGHRA and CDR2 YSYEKL. The CDR3 nucleotides read TGCGCCAGCAGCCAAGTCCTAGTCCAAGAGACCCAGTACTTC. Protein product: CASSQVLVQETQYF.

The CDR3 sequence: CASSLVGTSKETQYF. CDR3 coding DNA: TGTGCCAGCAGCTTGGTTGGGACAAGTAAAGAGACCCAGTACTTC. The chain joins TRBV5-4 to TRBJ2-5; D perhaps matches TRBD1 (6 bases). The CDR3 runs 15 residues. Between the trimmed V and J ends, which lost 0 bases and 3 bases, there was a span of 12 bases. Germline values: CDR1 SGHNT, CDR2 YYREEE (reference sequence). Complete variable domain (other parts from reference TRBV5-4 and TRBJ2-5): ETGVTQSPTHLIKTRGQQVTLRCSSQSGHNTVSWYQQALGQGPQFIFQYYREEENGRGNFPPRFSGLQFPNYSSELNVNALELDDSALYLCASSLVGTSKETQYFGPGTRLLVL.

The chain uses TRBV6-1 and TRBJ1-6; D unclear. The germline CDR1 and CDR2 sequences are MNHNS and SASEGT. This CDR3 comprises 14 residues. With 6 bases removed from V and 0 bases from J, the gap between germline ends came to 6 bases. In DNA form, the CDR3 reads TGTGCCAGCAGCTGGAGCTCCTATAATTCACCCCTCCACTTT. Protein: CASSWSSYNSPLHF.

The chain couples TRBV10-2 to TRBJ2-7; D is uncertain. Trimming took 5 bases from V and 3 from J, leaving 11 bases between them. Germline CDR1 and CDR2: WSHSY and SAAADI. The CDR3 consists of 13 residues. CDR3 protein: CASSTGTDYEQYF. The CDR3, as DNA: TGCGCCAGCAGTACCGGAACAGACTACGAGCAGTACTTC.

The gene calls are TRBV6-1 and TRBJ1-3; the D gene is possibly TRBD1 (5 bases). Trimming took 6 bases from V and 2 from J, leaving 14 bases between them. The germline V gene has CDR1 MNHNS and CDR2 SASEGT. The CDR3 loop spans 15 amino acids. The CDR3 region has the DNA TGTGCCAGCAGGGAACAGGATTCTGCTGGAAACACCATATATTTT. Translated, it gives CASREQDSAGNTIYF.

The chain carries TRBV4-3 and TRBJ2-5; possible D gene TRBD1, 6 bases. Germline loops: CDR1 LGHNA, CDR2 YSLEER. The V end lost 1 base, the J end lost 4 bases, and 16 bases lay between the germline ends. This CDR3 spans 16 amino acids. CDR3 protein: CASSQAGTKGGETQYF. The DNA for the CDR3 is TGCGCCAGCAGCCAAGCCGGGACAAAAGGCGGAGAGACCCAGTACTTC.

V gene TRBV28 combines with J gene TRBJ1-5; 11 positions agree with TRBD1. The CDR3 covers 15 residues. V gave up 5 bases and J gave up 2 bases; unmatched junction bases: 2. Germline-derived CDR1 and CDR2 are MDHEN and SYDVKM. The CDR3 nucleotides read TGTGCCAGCAGTGGACAGGGGGCTGGCAATCAGCCCCAGCATTTT. It codes for CASSGQGAGNQPQHF.

The chain combines TRBV4-2 with TRBJ2-7, with TRBD1 matching over 9 bases. This CDR3 contains 15 residues. Trimming at V came to 0 bases and at J to 7 bases, leaving 7 bases not matched to a gene. The V gene's germline CDR1 is LGHNA and CDR2 YNFKEQ. CDR3 region: CASSQDQGTGREQYF. The CDR3 DNA is TGTGCCAGCAGCCAAGATCAGGGGACAGGGAGGGAGCAGTACTTC.

The chain employs TRBV9 and TRBJ2-2; TRBD1 matches 7 bases. CDR1 and CDR2 (germline): SGDLS, YYNGEE. This CDR3 region has 14 residues. After removal of 3 bases from V and 6 bases from J, the junction contained 5 bases not matched to a gene. This CDR3 is CASSERQGAGELFF. CDR3 sequence (DNA): TGTGCCAGCAGCGAAAGACAGGGCGCCGGGGAGCTGTTTTTT.

The V and J genes are TRBV18 and TRBJ1-4; 9 nucleotides match TRBD1. The V gene's germline CDR1 is KGHSH and CDR2 LQKENI. This CDR3 region has 16 residues. The trim removed 1 base at V and 7 bases at J, leaving 7 bases unmatched. CDR3 sequence reads: CASSPQGQGLGEKLFF. CDR3 DNA sequence: TGTGCCAGCTCACCACAAGGACAGGGGTTGGGTGAAAAACTGTTTTTT.

The chain has TRBV2 and TRBJ2-7, with 8 bases matching TRBD1. The CDR3 is 14 residues long. V shed 8 bases, J shed 2 bases, and the junction held 8 bases outside the gene matches. The germline V gene has CDR1 SNHLY and CDR2 FYNNEI. The CDR3 DNA reads as TGTGCCAGCGCTCCAAGGACAGGGACCTACGAGCAGTACTTC. Protein product: CASAPRTGTYEQYF.

The chain has TRBV27 and TRBJ1-6, with D perhaps TRBD1 (5 bases). Trimming took off 4 bases at V and 4 bases at J, with 17 bases between the two ends. Germline V gives CDR1 MNHEY, CDR2 SMNVEV (reference sequence). CDR3 length equals 17 residues. The CDR3 DNA sequence: TGTGCCAGCAGTTCGGGGGTTGCGGGTGCTTATAATTCACCCCTCCACTTT. This codes for CASSSGVAGAYNSPLHF.

CDR3 sequence: CASSFSLSTGAYEQYF. CDR3 nucleotides: TGTGCCAGCAGCTTCTCCCTATCGACAGGGGCCTACGAGCAGTACTTC. V usage is TRBV7-2 and J usage is TRBJ2-7, with 8 bases matching TRBD1. This CDR3 comprises 16 residues. Germline V lookup: CDR1 SGHTA, CDR2 FQGNSA. V lost 3 bases and J lost 2; bases outside the gene matches: 9.

The genes are TRBV13 and TRBJ2-2; 7 nucleotides agree with TRBD2. Germline V CDR1 and CDR2: PRHDT, FYEKMQ (reference sequence). This CDR3 has 17 residues. V lost 5 bases and J lost 3; bases outside the gene matches: 12. This CDR3 reads CASSLPARGLDTGELFF. Here the CDR3 DNA reads TGTGCCAGCAGCCTCCCCGCGCGGGGGTTAGACACCGGGGAGCTGTTTTTT.

The rearrangement joins TRBV4-1 to TRBJ2-7, with a possible D match to TRBD2 (6 bases). Germline V gene data show CDR1 as MGHRA and CDR2 as YSYEKL. Trimming pared 0 bases from V and 2 bases from J, leaving 14 bases between. The CDR3 is 16 residues long. CDR3: CASSQETAGQPYEQYF. As DNA, the CDR3 is TGCGCCAGCAGCCAAGAGACGGCGGGGCAACCCTACGAGCAGTACTTC.

The V and J genes are TRBV6-6 and TRBJ2-7; 7 bases match TRBD1. The trim removed 0 bases at V and 3 bases at J, leaving 5 bases unmatched. Germline CDR1 is MNHNY and CDR2 is SVGAGI (reference sequence). CDR3 size: 15 residues. The CDR3 DNA reads as TGTGCCAGCAGTTACTCGACAGGGTGGGTCTACGAGCAGTACTTC. Its protein is CASSYSTGWVYEQYF.